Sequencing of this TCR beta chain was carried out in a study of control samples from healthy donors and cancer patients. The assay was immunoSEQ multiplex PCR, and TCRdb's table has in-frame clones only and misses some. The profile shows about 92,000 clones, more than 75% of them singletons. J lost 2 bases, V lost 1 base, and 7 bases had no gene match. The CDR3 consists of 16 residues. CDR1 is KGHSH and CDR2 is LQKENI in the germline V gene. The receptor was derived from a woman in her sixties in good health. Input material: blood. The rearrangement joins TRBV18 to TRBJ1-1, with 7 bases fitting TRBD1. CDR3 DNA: TGTGCCAGCTCACCACAAGCTGGGACAGTAAACACTGAAGCTTTCTTT. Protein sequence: CASSPQAGTVNTEAFF.